What follows are 13 T cell receptor beta chains derived from one specimen sequenced in a study of OX40 agonist ivuxolimab in advanced cancers. The assay was immunoSEQ multiplex PCR, and TCRdb's table has in-frame clones only and misses some. Among 40,000 to 60,000 clones listed, around 80% were seen once. Sample: CD4+ or CD8+ T cells sorted from blood, taken in a trial of the OX40 agonist ivuxolimab. All receptors come from an adult with an advanced solid tumor such as melanoma, head and neck, liver or kidney cancer.

The CDR3 region is CASTDLGLADYEQYF. DNA of the CDR3: TGTGCCAGCACTGATTTGGGACTAGCAGACTACGAGCAGTACTTC. The genes are TRBV11-2 and TRBJ2-7; 9 positions agree with TRBD2. After removal of 7 bases from V and 3 bases from J, the junction contained 10 bases not matched to a gene. The CDR3 sequence is 15 residues long. Germline V gives CDR1 SGHAT, CDR2 FQNNGV.

The chain has TRBV5-4 and TRBJ1-4; 7 bases line up with TRBD1. Trimming removed 0 bases from V and 4 bases from J; junction bases left unmatched: 3. The CDR3 has 15 residues. The germline V gene has CDR1 SGHNT and CDR2 YYREEE (reference sequence). As DNA, the CDR3 is TGTGCCAGCAGCTTGGGGACAGGCTATAATGAAAAACTGTTTTTT. This gives the protein CASSLGTGYNEKLFF.

This chain links TRBV4-1 with TRBJ1-2; D gene ambiguous. V gave up 1 base and J gave up 5 bases, with 14 bases separating them. CDR1 and CDR2 (germline): MGHRA, YSYEKL. This CDR3 is built from 15 residues. CDR3 in amino acids: CASSQGEGVRYGYTF. CDR3 DNA sequence: TGCGCCAGCAGCCAAGGGGAAGGAGTGCGGTATGGCTACACCTTC.

The chain has TRBV4-1 and TRBJ2-7; unclear D gene. CDR3 length: 15 residues. V lost 4 bases, J lost 7 bases, and 20 bases lay in between. Per germline, CDR1 MGHRA and CDR2 YSYEKL. The CDR3 DNA reads as TGCGCCAGCAGCCGCCGGTCTGGGTCCCACGGGGAGCAGTACTTC. It specifies CASSRRSGSHGEQYF.

This clone was seen more than once but under ten times. J is TRBJ2-7 and V is TRBV10-3, with D perhaps TRBD1 (6 bases). Trimming removed 7 bases at V and 2 bases at J, with 18 bases between. Germline assignment: CDR1 ENHRY and CDR2 SYGVKD. CDR3 length: 15 amino acids. The CDR3 here is CAIKAGVGQPYEQYF. CDR3 DNA: TGTGCCATCAAGGCAGGGGTGGGGCAGCCCTACGAGCAGTACTTC.

This sequence joins TRBV29-1 and TRBJ2-1; D not certain. V lost 1 base and J 5 bases, leaving 15 bases between the germline ends. The CDR3 totals 15 residues. The V gene's germline CDR1 is SQVTM and CDR2 ANQGSEA. CDR3 nucleotides: TGCAGCGTTGAAGGCCCCCTGAGGCAAAACAATGAGCAGTTCTTC. This codes for CSVEGPLRQNNEQFF.

This clone came up a few times. V is TRBV5-4 and J is TRBJ2-3, with D tentatively TRBD1 or TRBD2 (5 bases each). Germline assignment: CDR1 SGHNT and CDR2 YYREEE (reference sequence). V was cut by 3 bases and J by 0 bases, with 11 bases left in between. This CDR3 region has 15 residues. CDR3: CASSSPWGSTDTQYF. Here the CDR3 DNA reads TGTGCCAGCAGCTCCCCTTGGGGGAGCACAGATACGCAGTATTTT.

This rearrangement joins TRBV2 to TRBJ1-2; 8 bases align to TRBD1. Germline CDR1 SNHLY, CDR2 FYNNEI. V was pared by 6 bases and J by 5 bases, with 2 bases of the junction left unmatched. This CDR3 contains 12 residues. CDR3 in amino acids: CASRGQDYGYTF. In DNA form, the CDR3 reads TGTGCCAGCAGGGGACAGGATTATGGCTACACCTTC.

This clone was detected only once. The chain uses TRBV5-1 and TRBJ2-2; D is ambiguous. The CDR3 has 15 amino acids. V was clipped by 1 base and J by 5 bases, with 12 bases between them. Germline V gene data show CDR1 as SGHRS and CDR2 as YFSETQ. Written as DNA, the CDR3 is TGCGCCAGCAGCTTGTATTCAACAGAAACCGGGGAGCTGTTTTTT. It codes for CASSLYSTETGELFF.

CDR3 amino acids: CASSLYGRFMNTEAFF. In DNA form, the CDR3 reads TGTGCCAGCAGCCTCTACGGTCGTTTCATGAACACTGAAGCTTTCTTT. The chain has TRBV5-8 and TRBJ1-1; no reliable D call. V was clipped by 4 bases and J by 0 bases, with 16 bases between them. Germline V gives CDR1 SGHTS, CDR2 YDEGEE. The CDR3 loop spans 16 amino acids.

The chain employs TRBV7-2 and TRBJ2-1, with TRBD2 matching over 8 bases. The germline gives CDR1 SGHTA, CDR2 FQGNSA. V lost 5 bases, J lost 4 bases, and 10 bases stayed unmatched. The CDR3 covers 16 residues. CDR3 sequence reads: CASSRVIGGRYNEQFF. The CDR3, as DNA: TGTGCCAGCAGCCGCGTTATTGGCGGGAGGTACAATGAGCAGTTCTTC.

The chain recombines TRBV4-3 with TRBJ2-7, with D possibly TRBD1 on 6 matching bases. The CDR3 totals 14 residues. From germline, CDR1 is LGHNA and CDR2 YSLEER. Trimming removed 3 bases from V and 0 bases from J, with 9 bases in between. CDR3 residues: CASSQTGSSYEQYF. The CDR3 nucleotides read TGCGCCAGCAGCCAGACAGGAAGCTCCTACGAGCAGTACTTC.

This rearrangement joins TRBV5-1 to TRBJ2-7; 8 bases match TRBD1. Germline V gene lookup returns CDR1 SGHRS and CDR2 YFSETQ. The CDR3 length is 14 residues. J was trimmed by 6 bases and V by 2 bases; bases with no gene match: 7. The DNA of the CDR3 is TGCGCCAGCAGCTTTGTATACGACAGGGGCGAGCAGTACTTC. Protein product: CASSFVYDRGEQYF.